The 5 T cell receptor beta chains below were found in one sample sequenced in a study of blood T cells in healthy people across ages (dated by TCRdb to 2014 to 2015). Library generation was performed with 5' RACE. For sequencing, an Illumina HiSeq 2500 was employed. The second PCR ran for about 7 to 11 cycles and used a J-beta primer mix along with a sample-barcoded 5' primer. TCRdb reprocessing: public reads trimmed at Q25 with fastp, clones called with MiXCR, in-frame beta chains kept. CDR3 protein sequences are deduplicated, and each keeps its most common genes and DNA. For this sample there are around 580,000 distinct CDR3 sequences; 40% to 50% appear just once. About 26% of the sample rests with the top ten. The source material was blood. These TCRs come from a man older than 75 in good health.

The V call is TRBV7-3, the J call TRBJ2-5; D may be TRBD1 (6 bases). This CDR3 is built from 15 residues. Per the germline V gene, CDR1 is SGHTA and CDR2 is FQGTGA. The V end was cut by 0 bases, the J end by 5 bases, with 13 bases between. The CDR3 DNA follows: TGTGCCAGCAGCTTAACCGGGACACGTCCGGAGACCCAGTACTTC. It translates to CASSLTGTRPETQYF.

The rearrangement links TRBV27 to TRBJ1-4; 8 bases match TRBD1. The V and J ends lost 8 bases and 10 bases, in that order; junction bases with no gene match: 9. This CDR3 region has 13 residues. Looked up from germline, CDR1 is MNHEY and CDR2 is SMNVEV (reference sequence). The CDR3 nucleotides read TGTGCCAGCGGACCCGGGACAGGCGGAAAACTGTTTTTT. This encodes CASGPGTGGKLFF.

The CDR3 here is CSVTYPGEQYF. Here the CDR3 DNA reads TGCAGTGTCACCTACCCAGGCGAGCAGTACTTC. V gene TRBV20-1 combines with J gene TRBJ2-7; no firm D call. The CDR3 covers 11 residues. In germline, CDR1 is DFQATT, CDR2 SNEGSKA (reference sequence). Trimming cost V 7 bases and J 6 bases, with 13 bases left between them.

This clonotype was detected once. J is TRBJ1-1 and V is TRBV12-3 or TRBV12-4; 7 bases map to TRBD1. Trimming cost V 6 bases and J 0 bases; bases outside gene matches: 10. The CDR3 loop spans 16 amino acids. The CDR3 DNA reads TGTGCCAGCAGCCTTAGGGGGCAGGGGCTGAACACTGAAGCTTTCTTT. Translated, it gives CASSLRGQGLNTEAFF.

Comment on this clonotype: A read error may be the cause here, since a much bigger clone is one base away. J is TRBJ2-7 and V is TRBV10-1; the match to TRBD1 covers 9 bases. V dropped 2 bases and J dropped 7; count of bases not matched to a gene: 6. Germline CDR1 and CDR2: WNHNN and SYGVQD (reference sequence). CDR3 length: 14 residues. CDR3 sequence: CASSEAGQGEEQYF. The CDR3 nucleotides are TGCGCCAGCAGTGAGGCGGGACAGGGTGAAGAGCAGTACTTC.